The following is a T cell receptor (beta chain) sequence with its context. What it recognizes is unknown. The sample originates from a study of somatic mutations in cytotoxic T cells in rheumatoid arthritis. Sequenced by immunoSEQ multiplex PCR; TCRdb stores in-frame clones only, minus some. Among 12,000 or so clones listed, over 80% were seen once. The CDR3 has 15 residues. Trimming stripped 2 bases from V and 5 bases from J, with 13 bases between. The germline V gene has CDR1 SGHTA and CDR2 FQGTGA. General study results and limits: For patients with rheumatoid arthritis, CD8+ clonality went up with age, while healthy controls showed no such change.

The V and J genes are TRBV7-3 and TRBJ2-1; D is unresolved. The TCR sequence derives from a woman in her fifties or sixties in good health. Sequenced input: CD8+ T cells sorted from blood. The CDR3 nucleotides read TGTGCCAGCAGCTTACTCCCGTATGGAGACAATGAGCAGTTCTTC. The encoded protein is CASSLLPYGDNEQFF.